The entry that follows covers one T cell receptor (beta chain) sequence. The sample comes from a study of blood T cell repertoires in COVID-19. About the research overall: Material from acute and convalescent COVID-19 was sourced from the United States, Italy and Spain.

The data were produced by immunoSEQ multiplex PCR, yet TCRdb's version contains in-frame clones alone and is incomplete. The sample consists of under 400,000 clones, roughly 89% of them appearing once. Germline CDR1 LNHNV, CDR2 YYDKDF (reference sequence). This CDR3 region has 17 residues. Trimming pared 0 bases from V and 4 bases from J, leaving 16 bases between. The receptor's source is a man between 18 and 35 years old with active or convalescent COVID-19. The chain joins TRBV15 to TRBJ1-3; D is undetermined. Source material: peripheral blood. Here the CDR3 reads CATSRDASAGLGNTIYF. DNA for the CDR3: TGTGCCACCAGCAGAGATGCCTCCGCGGGGTTAGGAAACACCATATATTTT.